Presented here are 22 T cell receptor beta chains from one specimen sequenced in a study of T cell changes during pregnancy in multiple sclerosis. Clones were read by immunoSEQ multiplex PCR, and TCRdb kept only the in-frame ones, dropping some. The top ten hold just under 0.6% of the sample, which has approximately 51,000 clones, approximately 94% seen once. Here the sequenced sample was CD4+ T cells from peripheral blood mononuclear cells, taken in the second trimester of pregnancy. Receptor source: a female donor with multiple sclerosis, enrolled in a pregnancy study.

V is TRBV7-3 and J is TRBJ1-1; D is undetermined. The germline CDR1 and CDR2 sequences are SGHTA and FQGTGA. V was shortened by 0 bases and J by 5 bases, with 7 bases between the two germline ends. The CDR3 runs 13 residues. The CDR3: CASSLTRNTEAFF. The CDR3 DNA is TGTGCCAGCAGCTTAACGAGAAATACTGAAGCTTTCTTT. Complete variable domain (other parts from reference TRBV7-3 and TRBJ1-1): GAGVSQTPSNKVTEKGKYVELRCDPISGHTALYWYRQSLGQGPEFLIYFQGTGAADDSGLPNDRFFAVRPEGSVSTLKIQRTERGDSAVYLCASSLTRNTEAFFGQGTRLTVV.

V gene TRBV5-6 combines with J gene TRBJ2-3; 11 nucleotides agree with TRBD2. V gave up 0 bases and J gave up 2 bases; unmatched junction bases: 2. Germline V gives CDR1 SGHDT, CDR2 YYEEEE. CDR3 size: 16 residues. The CDR3 spells CASSLVAGGPTDTQYF. CDR3 DNA sequence: TGTGCCAGCAGCTTGGTAGCGGGGGGGCCCACAGATACGCAGTATTTT.

The V gene is TRBV10-3, the J gene TRBJ2-3; 9 positions agree with TRBD2. The V segment lost 9 bases and the J segment 6 bases; nucleotides outside the gene matches: 7. The CDR3 spans 13 residues. In germline, CDR1 is ENHRY, CDR2 SYGVKD. The CDR3 DNA reads TGTGCCATGGGGGTAGCGGGGGTGGATACGCAGTATTTT. Encoded protein: CAMGVAGVDTQYF.

CDR3 sequence reads: CASSVTNRGWNTEAFF. The CDR3 DNA reads as TGTGCCAGTAGTGTAACCAACAGGGGGTGGAACACTGAAGCTTTCTTT. This sequence joins TRBV19 and TRBJ1-1, with 8 bases identical to TRBD1. The CDR3 length is 16 residues. V lost 5 bases, J lost 1 base, and 9 bases stayed unmatched. CDR1 is LNHDA, CDR2 SQIVND, per germline (reference sequence).

The chain is built from TRBV19 and TRBJ2-1; 8 nucleotides align to TRBD1. Germline-derived CDR1 and CDR2 are LNHDA and SQIVND (reference sequence). The J segment lost 4 bases and the V segment lost 5 bases, leaving 7 bases of the junction unmatched. CDR3 length: 15 residues. The CDR3 here is CASSPGTGQYNEQFF. The CDR3 DNA reads TGTGCCAGTAGTCCTGGGACAGGACAATACAATGAGCAGTTCTTC.

The genes are TRBV5-5 and TRBJ2-1, with 7 positions matching TRBD2. V shed 2 bases and J 5 bases; nucleotides not matched to a gene: 7. CDR3 length: 15 residues. The germline V gene has CDR1 SGHKS and CDR2 YYEKEE (reference sequence). The CDR3 protein is CASSFRGGYNNEQFF. CDR3 nucleotides: TGTGCCAGCAGCTTCCGCGGGGGATATAACAATGAGCAGTTCTTC. Supplemented by reference TRBV5-5 and TRBJ2-1, the full variable domain reads DAGVTQSPTHLIKTRGQQVTLRCSPISGHKSVSWYQQVLGQGPQFIFQYYEKEERGRGNFPDRFSARQFPNYSSELNVNALLLGDSALYLCASSFRGGYNNEQFFGPGTRLTVL.

This clone showed up just once. The chain uses TRBV5-4 and TRBJ1-4; 9 bases align to TRBD1. Germline V lookup: CDR1 SGHNT, CDR2 YYREEE (reference sequence). This CDR3 spans 17 amino acids. With 0 bases clipped from V and 5 bases from J, the junction kept 8 bases outside the gene matches. CDR3 sequence (DNA): TGTGCCAGCAGCTTGGTAGGGACAGGGTGGGCGAATGAAAAACTGTTTTTT. This codes for CASSLVGTGWANEKLFF.

V and J are TRBV19 and TRBJ2-2; TRBD2 aligns across 7 bases. This CDR3 has 14 amino acids. V lost 4 bases and J lost 4; bases outside the gene matches: 3. Germline V gene sequence: CDR1 LNHDA, CDR2 SQIVND (reference sequence). The CDR3 sequence is CASSRREVTGELFF. The CDR3 DNA reads as TGTGCCAGTAGTAGACGGGAGGTCACCGGGGAGCTGTTTTTT.

The chain joins TRBV4-2 to TRBJ2-7, with 8 bases lining up with TRBD2. Trimming took 0 bases from V and 7 from J; bases not matched to a gene: 8. The CDR3 covers 15 residues. CDR1 and CDR2 (germline): LGHNA, YNFKEQ. CDR3 sequence reads: CASSQETGGGREQYF. The CDR3, as DNA: TGTGCCAGCAGCCAAGAGACCGGGGGGGGCCGTGAGCAGTACTTC.

V and J are TRBV7-3 and TRBJ2-3; 11 positions agree with TRBD2. The CDR3 loop spans 14 amino acids. In germline, CDR1 is SGHTA, CDR2 FQGTGA. V lost 4 bases, J lost 5 bases, and 2 bases stayed unmatched. CDR3 nucleotide sequence: TGTGCCAGCAGCTGGGGACTAGCGGTAGATACGCAGTATTTT. Encoded protein: CASSWGLAVDTQYF.

DNA for the CDR3: TGTGCCAGCAGTTACTCGAACACTGGAAACACCATATATTTT. Encoded protein: CASSYSNTGNTIYF. The rearrangement uses TRBV6-6 and TRBJ1-3; D call uncertain. V lost 0 bases and J lost 2, with 5 bases in between. The V gene's germline CDR1 is MNHNY and CDR2 SVGAGI (reference sequence). The CDR3 consists of 14 residues.

This clone was detected once. This sequence joins TRBV18 and TRBJ2-7, with D maybe TRBD1 (6 bases). Germline CDR1 reads KGHSH; CDR2 reads LQKENI. The CDR3 length is 15 residues. V was pared by 3 bases and J by 6 bases, with 18 bases between. The CDR3 region is CASSPGTPNVFEQYF. The CDR3 DNA is TGTGCCAGCTCACCGGGGACACCAAACGTGTTCGAGCAGTACTTC.

The J gene is TRBJ2-3, the V gene TRBV7-2, with D maybe TRBD2 (6 bases). Germline lookup yields CDR1 SGHTA and CDR2 FQGNSA. Trimming took 3 bases from V and 2 from J, leaving 12 bases between them. The CDR3 is 15 amino acids. The CDR3 loop is CASSFGGEITDTQYF. CDR3 bases: TGTGCCAGCAGCTTTGGCGGGGAGATCACAGATACGCAGTATTTT. Variable domain in full (rest from reference TRBV7-2 and TRBJ2-3): GAGVSQSPSNKVTEKGKDVELRCDPISGHTALYWYRQSLGQGLEFLIYFQGNSAPDKSGLPSDRFSAERTGGSVSTLTIQRTQQEDSAVYLCASSFGGEITDTQYFGPGTRLTVL.

This clone was counted once. This chain connects TRBV7-3 to TRBJ2-3; 13 nucleotides match TRBD2. The J segment lost 5 bases and the V segment lost 5 bases, leaving 4 bases of the junction unmatched. The CDR3 is 15 amino acids. Germline V gives CDR1 SGHTA, CDR2 FQGTGA. The CDR3 nucleotides read TGTGCCAGCAGCCAACTAGCGGGGGGGCGAGATACGCAGTATTTT. It is translated as CASSQLAGGRDTQYF.

The J gene is TRBJ2-7, the V gene TRBV2; tentatively, D is TRBD1 (5 bases). The germline V gene has CDR1 SNHLY and CDR2 FYNNEI. Between the trimmed V and J ends, which lost 5 bases and 5 bases, there was a span of 10 bases. The CDR3 length is 12 residues. The CDR3 DNA follows: TGTGCCAGCAGTCTAGACAGAAACGAGCAGTACTTC. It yields the protein CASSLDRNEQYF.

The chain has TRBV19 and TRBJ2-7, with TRBD2 matching 8 bases. Germline trimming cut 5 bases from V and 3 bases from J; bases unmatched to any gene: 6. Looked up from germline, CDR1 is LNHDA and CDR2 is SQIVND (reference sequence). The length of the CDR3 is 14 residues. Here the CDR3 reads CASSHSGANYEQYF. DNA of the CDR3: TGTGCCAGTAGTCATAGCGGGGCTAACTACGAGCAGTACTTC.

The V call is TRBV7-9, the J call TRBJ1-5; D is undetermined. The CDR3 totals 14 residues. Trimming pared 1 base from V and 10 bases from J, leaving 14 bases between. Germline CDR1 and CDR2: SEHNR and FQNEAQ (reference sequence). The CDR3 region is CASSLVVEASPQHF. The DNA of the CDR3 is TGTGCCAGCAGCTTAGTGGTGGAGGCCAGCCCCCAGCATTTT.

The V gene is TRBV10-3, the J gene TRBJ1-6, with D uncertain. The CDR3 totals 13 residues. The V and J ends lost 6 bases and 7 bases respectively, with 10 bases between them. The germline V gene has CDR1 ENHRY and CDR2 SYGVKD. In nucleotides, the CDR3 is TGTGCCATCAGCGACACGGGGAATTCACCCCTCCACTTT. Protein: CAISDTGNSPLHF.

The chain combines TRBV6-5 with TRBJ1-1; 9 bases match TRBD1. Losses at the gene ends were 7 bases for V and 8 bases for J; bases not matched to a gene: 11. The CDR3 is 14 amino acids. Looked up from germline, CDR1 is MNHEY and CDR2 is SVGAGI. The CDR3 coding sequence is TGTGCCAGCATCAGCCTGGGGACAGGGAGGGAAGCTTTCTTT. Its protein product is CASISLGTGREAFF.

The V gene is TRBV6-1, the J gene TRBJ2-1; D perhaps matches TRBD1 (5 bases). Germline V gene lookup returns CDR1 MNHNS and CDR2 SASEGT. The CDR3 extends over 12 amino acids. The germline V and J ends were trimmed by 2 bases and 10 bases, with 9 bases remaining between them. The CDR3 nucleotides read TGTGCCAGCAGTGAATCGACAGTCGAGCAGTTCTTC. Protein: CASSESTVEQFF.

The V and J genes are TRBV27 and TRBJ1-2, with 8 bases identical to TRBD1. Germline CDR1 and CDR2: MNHEY and SMNVEV (reference sequence). CDR3 length equals 15 residues. Trimming removed 7 bases from V and 0 bases from J; junction bases left unmatched: 7. CDR3 region: CASKGTGQANYGYTF. In DNA, the CDR3 is TGTGCCAGCAAGGGGACAGGACAAGCTAACTATGGCTACACCTTC.

This sequence joins TRBV6-4 and TRBJ2-1; TRBD2 matches 15 bases. Germline V CDR1 and CDR2: MRHNA, SNTAGT. The V segment lost 6 bases and the J segment 9 bases; nucleotides outside the gene matches: 0. This CDR3 comprises 13 residues. CDR3 DNA sequence: TGTGCCAGCAGGGGACTAGCGGGGGGTGAGCAGTTCTTC. Translating gives CASRGLAGGEQFF.